Listed below are T cell receptor beta chains from one sample, sequenced in a study of persistence of HIV-infected CD4 T cells. Only in-frame clones appear in the TCRdb table, and some are missing; sequencing was by immunoSEQ multiplex PCR. The sample comprises 30,000 to 45,000 clones, approximately 80% of which are singletons, and 1.5% to 2% rests with the top ten. Antigens for these TCRs are unknown. The material was CD4+ T cells sorted from PBMCs after roughly 20-hour stimulation, obtained from a patient who received antiretroviral therapy. The receptors stem from an adult man with HIV who was CMV-seropositive. Both conserved end residues are part of each CDR3.

TRBJ1-1	TRBV19	CASTPRTGMNTEAFF
TRBJ1-4	TRBV28	CASSSGQGSEKLFF
TRBJ1-6	TRBV27	CASSPPRDRGASYNSPLHF
TRBJ2-7	TRBV27	CASRRQGDYYEQYF
TRBJ2-7	TRBV4-1	CASSQDMGKQYF
TRBJ2-2	TRBV9	CASKSRVATGELFF
TRBJ1-2	TRBV6-1	CASSEARGGGYTF
TRBJ2-7	TRBV5-1	CASSLTQVTYEQYF
TRBJ1-2	TRBV30	CAWVSTSKDYGYTF
TRBJ1-1	TRBV3-1/TRBV3-2	CASSQGTEAFF
TRBJ1-6	TRBV10-3	CAISALSRVNSYNSPLHF
TRBJ1-1	TRBV10-3	CAISGRPRDTEAFF
TRBJ1-2	TRBV7-8	CASSTRGQGQGDGYTF
TRBJ1-6	TRBV6-1	CASSVQRQGAYNSPLHF
TRBJ1-5	TRBV7-2	CASSLWGNQPQHF
TRBJ1-3	TRBV5-1	CASSGDSSYGNTIYF
TRBJ2-2	TRBV2	CASSEGVGRGELFF
TRBJ1-5	TRBV9	CASSGAYSNQPQHF
TRBJ1-2	TRBV28	CASSQSWPNYGYTF
TRBJ2-3	TRBV24-1	CATTRGGASTDTQYF
TRBJ2-1	TRBV4-2	CASSRRLAGTYNEQFF
TRBJ2-3	TRBV5-5	CASSPGTSGSTDTQYF
TRBJ2-1	TRBV10-1	CASSESLAGTYNEQFF
TRBJ1-5	TRBV2	CASSGAYGNQPQHF
TRBJ2-1	TRBV19	CASRTSGSYNEQFF
TRBJ2-2	TRBV2	CASSVGQGAGELFF
TRBJ1-6	TRBV9	CASSWDGGKSSPLHF
TRBJ1-2	TRBV6-5	CASSSRGGFSYTF
TRBJ2-7	TRBV2	CASSATGVLGYEQYF
TRBJ2-7	TRBV7-9	CASSPTGAGIYEQYF
TRBJ1-6	TRBV9	CASSGGATPLGRNSPLHF
TRBJ2-7	TRBV11-3	CASSSTTGTGKGLGEQYF
TRBJ1-3	TRBV3-1/TRBV3-2	CASSLFQGSGNTIYF
TRBJ2-2	TRBV19	CASSPSVTGELFF
TRBJ1-2	TRBV5-1	CASSLGSFFGYTF
TRBJ2-2	TRBV29-1	CSAGTLGTGELFF
TRBJ1-1	TRBV28	CASSLGRGTEAFF
TRBJ2-1	TRBV5-4	CASSLVLAGYNEQFF
TRBJ1-4	TRBV10-2	CASSGTGVNEKLFF
TRBJ1-5	TRBV15	CATSRKEQPGIQHF
TRBJ2-2	TRBV3-1/TRBV3-2	CASISTGTRGELFF
TRBJ1-2	TRBV19	CASIGTVYYGYTF
TRBJ2-3	TRBV7-9	CASSYRDRDTDTQYF
TRBJ1-2	TRBV19	CASSIRGTDDGYTF
TRBJ2-1	TRBV12-3/TRBV12-4	CASSPSGGRKQFF
TRBJ2-3	TRBV4-2	CASSQPDGTQDTQYF
TRBJ1-4	TRBV7-9	CASSPGSPNEKLFF
TRBJ2-5	TRBV19	CASSTRLISEETQYF
TRBJ1-5	TRBV19	CATRGQLAYQPQHF
TRBJ1-2	TRBV4-1	CASSQDTLTLTGHGYTF
TRBJ1-2	TRBV12-3/TRBV12-4	CASRKGQHGYTF
TRBJ2-2	TRBV9	CASSRGQGLTGELFF
TRBJ2-7	TRBV19	CASASLSGTGSTYEQYF
TRBJ1-6	TRBV19	CASKWKGWLLDSPLHF
TRBJ2-3	TRBV7-2	CASSSGAPDTQYF
TRBJ2-7	TRBV4-1	CASSLLGQGGYEQYF
TRBJ2-7	TRBV5-1	CASSLVGEEQYF